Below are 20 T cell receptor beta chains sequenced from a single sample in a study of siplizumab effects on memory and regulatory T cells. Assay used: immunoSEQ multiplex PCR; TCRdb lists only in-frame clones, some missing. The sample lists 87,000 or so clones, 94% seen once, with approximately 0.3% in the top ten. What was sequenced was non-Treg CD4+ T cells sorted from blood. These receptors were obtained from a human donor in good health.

The CDR3 coding sequence is TGTGCCAGCAGCCCCTCTGGGGCCAACGTCCTGACTTTC. Protein sequence: CASSPSGANVLTF. The chain recombines TRBV7-9 with TRBJ2-6; D gene ambiguous. The CDR3 length is 13 residues. Germline CDR1 is SEHNR and CDR2 is FQNEAQ (reference sequence). V lost 5 bases, J lost 0 bases, and 2 bases lay in between.

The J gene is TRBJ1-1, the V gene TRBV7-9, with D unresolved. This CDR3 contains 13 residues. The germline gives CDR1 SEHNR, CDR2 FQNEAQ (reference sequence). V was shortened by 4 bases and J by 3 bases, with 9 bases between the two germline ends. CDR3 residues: CASSSSSDTEAFF. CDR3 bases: TGTGCCAGCAGCTCTTCTTCGGACACTGAAGCTTTCTTT.

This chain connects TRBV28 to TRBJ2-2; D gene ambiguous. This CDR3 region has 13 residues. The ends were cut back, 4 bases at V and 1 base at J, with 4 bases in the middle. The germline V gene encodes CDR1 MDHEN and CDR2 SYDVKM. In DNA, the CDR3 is TGTGCCAGCAGTTCTCGGAACACCGGGGAGCTGTTTTTT. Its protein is CASSSRNTGELFF. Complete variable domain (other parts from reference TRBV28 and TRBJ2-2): DVKVTQSSRYLVKRTGEKVFLECVQDMDHENMFWYRQDPGLGLRLIYFSYDVKMKEKGDIPEGYSVSREKKERFSLILESASTNQTSMYLCASSSRNTGELFFGEGSRLTVL.

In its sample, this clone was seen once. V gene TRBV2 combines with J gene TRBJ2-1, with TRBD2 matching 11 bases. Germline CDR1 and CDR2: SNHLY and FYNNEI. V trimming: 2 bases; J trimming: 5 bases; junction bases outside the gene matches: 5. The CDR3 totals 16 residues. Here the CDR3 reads CASSEYGLAGDNEQFF. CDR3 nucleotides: TGTGCCAGCAGTGAATACGGACTAGCGGGCGACAATGAGCAGTTCTTC.

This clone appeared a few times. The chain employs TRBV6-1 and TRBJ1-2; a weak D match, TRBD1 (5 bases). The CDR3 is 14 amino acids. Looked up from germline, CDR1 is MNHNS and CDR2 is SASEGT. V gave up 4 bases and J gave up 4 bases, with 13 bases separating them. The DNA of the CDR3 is TGTGCCAGCAGTGCAGGGACCACGAGCTATGGCTACACCTTC. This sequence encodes CASSAGTTSYGYTF.

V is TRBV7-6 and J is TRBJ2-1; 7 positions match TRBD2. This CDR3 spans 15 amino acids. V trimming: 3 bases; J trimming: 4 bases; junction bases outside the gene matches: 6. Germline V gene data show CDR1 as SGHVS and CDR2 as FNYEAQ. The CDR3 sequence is CASSFASGSYNEQFF. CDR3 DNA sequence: TGTGCCAGCAGCTTTGCTAGCGGTTCTTACAATGAGCAGTTCTTC.

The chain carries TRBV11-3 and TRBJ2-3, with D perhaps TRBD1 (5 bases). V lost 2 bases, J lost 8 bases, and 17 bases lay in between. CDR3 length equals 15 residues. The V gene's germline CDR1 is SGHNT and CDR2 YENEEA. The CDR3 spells CASSLKAGGAGTQYF. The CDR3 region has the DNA TGTGCCAGCAGCTTAAAGGCTGGTGGGGCCGGTACGCAGTATTTT.

Here the CDR3 DNA reads TGTGCCAGCTCAGAAACCGGGACGAAGAACACTGAAGCTTTCTTT. It codes for CASSETGTKNTEAFF. V and J are TRBV18 and TRBJ1-1; possible D gene TRBD1, 5 bases. This CDR3 contains 15 residues. Trimming pared 5 bases from V and 1 base from J, leaving 14 bases between. Germline CDR1 is KGHSH and CDR2 is LQKENI.

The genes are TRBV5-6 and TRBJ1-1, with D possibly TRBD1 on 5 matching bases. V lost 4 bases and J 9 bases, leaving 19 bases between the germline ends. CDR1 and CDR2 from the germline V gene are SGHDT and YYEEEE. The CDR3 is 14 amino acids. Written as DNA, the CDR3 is TGTGCCAGCAGCGATACCGGGACCCTTCCTAAAGCTTTCTTT. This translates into CASSDTGTLPKAFF.

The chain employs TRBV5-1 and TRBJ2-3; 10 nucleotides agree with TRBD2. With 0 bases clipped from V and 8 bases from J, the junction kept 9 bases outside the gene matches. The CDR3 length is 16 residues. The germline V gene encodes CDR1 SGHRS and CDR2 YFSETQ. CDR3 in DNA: TGCGCCAGCAGCTTGGGCCCTAGCGGGGGAGAGGGTACGCAGTATTTT. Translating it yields CASSLGPSGGEGTQYF.

The CDR3 here is CASSSGTGTGELFF. The CDR3 nucleotides read TGTGCCAGCTCATCCGGGACGGGCACCGGGGAGCTGTTTTTT. The rearrangement links TRBV11-3 to TRBJ2-2; perhaps D is TRBD1 or TRBD2 (5 bases each). CDR1 is SGHNT, CDR2 YENEEA, per germline. The V end lost 8 bases, the J end lost 4 bases, and 14 bases lay between the germline ends. CDR3 length: 14 amino acids.

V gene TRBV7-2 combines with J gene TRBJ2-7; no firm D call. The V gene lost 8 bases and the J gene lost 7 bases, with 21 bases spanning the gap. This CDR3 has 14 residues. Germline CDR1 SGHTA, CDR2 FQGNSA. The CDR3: CASAPRIGRDEQYF. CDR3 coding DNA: TGTGCCAGCGCCCCCCGGATTGGGCGTGATGAGCAGTACTTC.

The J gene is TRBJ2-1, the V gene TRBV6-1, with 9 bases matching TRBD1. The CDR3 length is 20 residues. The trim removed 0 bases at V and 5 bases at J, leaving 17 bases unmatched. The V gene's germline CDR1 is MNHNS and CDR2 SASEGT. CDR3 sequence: CASSEAPGTGWLEVHNEQFF. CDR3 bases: TGTGCCAGCAGTGAAGCCCCCGGGACAGGGTGGCTAGAGGTCCACAATGAGCAGTTCTTC.

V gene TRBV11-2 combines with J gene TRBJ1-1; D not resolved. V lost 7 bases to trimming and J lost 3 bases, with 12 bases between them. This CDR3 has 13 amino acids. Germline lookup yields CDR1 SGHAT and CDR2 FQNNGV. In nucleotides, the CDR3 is TGTGCCAGCACCCGAAGTGGGGACACTGAAGCTTTCTTT. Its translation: CASTRSGDTEAFF. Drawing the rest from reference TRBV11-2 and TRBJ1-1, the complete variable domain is EAGVAQSPRYKIIEKRQSVAFWCNPISGHATLYWYQQILGQGPKLLIQFQNNGVVDDSQLPKDRFSAERLKGVDSTLKIQPAKLEDSAVYLCASTRSGDTEAFFGQGTRLTVV.

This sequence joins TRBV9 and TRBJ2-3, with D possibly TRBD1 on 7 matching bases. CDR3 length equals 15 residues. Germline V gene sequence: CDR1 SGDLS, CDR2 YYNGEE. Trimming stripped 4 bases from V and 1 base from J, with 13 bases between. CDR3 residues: CASSLGGGGTDTQYF. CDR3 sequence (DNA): TGTGCCAGCAGCCTAGGAGGGGGCGGCACAGATACGCAGTATTTT.

The CDR3 here is CASRPLAVNEQFF. The CDR3 DNA follows: TGTGCCAGCAGACCCCTAGCGGTGAATGAGCAGTTCTTC. The V gene is TRBV14, the J gene TRBJ2-1; 7 bases align to TRBD2. The CDR3 runs 13 residues. Germline CDR1 is SGHDN and CDR2 is FVKESK. V was pared by 6 bases and J by 7 bases, with 6 bases of the junction left unmatched.

CDR3: CASSLRGGYEQYF. As DNA, the CDR3 is TGTGCCAGCAGCCTCCGTGGGGGCTACGAGCAGTACTTC. The genes are TRBV5-5 and TRBJ2-7; D could derive from TRBD1 or TRBD2 (5 bases each). Germline-derived CDR1 and CDR2 are SGHKS and YYEKEE (reference sequence). This CDR3 comprises 13 residues. Between the trimmed V and J ends, which lost 4 bases and 3 bases, there was a span of 11 bases.

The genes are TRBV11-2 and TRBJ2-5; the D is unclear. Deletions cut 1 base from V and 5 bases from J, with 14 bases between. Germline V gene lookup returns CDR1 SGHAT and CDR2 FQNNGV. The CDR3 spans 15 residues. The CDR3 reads CASSLGAGVQETQYF. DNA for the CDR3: TGTGCCAGCAGCTTAGGAGCCGGAGTTCAGGAGACCCAGTACTTC. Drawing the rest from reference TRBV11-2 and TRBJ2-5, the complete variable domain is EAGVAQSPRYKIIEKRQSVAFWCNPISGHATLYWYQQILGQGPKLLIQFQNNGVVDDSQLPKDRFSAERLKGVDSTLKIQPAKLEDSAVYLCASSLGAGVQETQYFGPGTRLLVL.

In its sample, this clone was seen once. The CDR3 nucleotides are TGTGCCAGCAGTCCTCGACCTCCATTAGCGGGAGGCACAGATACGCAGTATTTT. Protein product: CASSPRPPLAGGTDTQYF. V is TRBV27 and J is TRBJ2-3; TRBD2 aligns across 9 bases. Germline V lookup: CDR1 MNHEY, CDR2 SMNVEV (reference sequence). J gave up 1 base and V 5 bases, and 13 bases lay outside the gene matches. The CDR3 sequence is 18 residues long.

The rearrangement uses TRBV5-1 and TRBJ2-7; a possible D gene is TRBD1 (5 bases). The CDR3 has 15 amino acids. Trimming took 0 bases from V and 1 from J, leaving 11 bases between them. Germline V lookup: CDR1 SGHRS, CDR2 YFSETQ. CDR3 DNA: TGCGCCAGCAGCTTGGTGGCAGGGATGTCCTACGAGCAGTACTTC. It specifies CASSLVAGMSYEQYF.